This T cell receptor (beta chain) was observed in a study of human T cells and chemical hapten exposure. Study-level results: Patch test score was positively correlated with the counts of PT1 expanded TCRs.

The J segment lost 9 bases and the V segment lost 1 base, leaving 9 bases of the junction unmatched. Looked up from germline, CDR1 is KGHSH and CDR2 is LQKENI. The CDR3 runs to 15 residues. Individual cDNA molecules each carried unique molecular identifiers attached by the library. As processed by the authors: The median was about 96,000 TCRs per sample, ranging roughly 20,000 to 690,600. Each CDR3 protein gets one entry after TCRdb re-called the RACE reads with MiXCR. The V and J calls and clone size come from TCRdb's table, not from the authors' own analysis. The sample carries roughly 200,000 distinct CDR3 sequences, around 22% recorded once. Time point meaning: patch test 1, 2 weeks after DPC sensitization. Treatment: therapeutic diphenylcyclopropenone sensitization with weekly scalp DPC. The drawing of blood occurred before each patch test was applied. This clonotype was counted only a few times. Its antigen is currently unknown.

The J gene is TRBJ2-1, the V gene TRBV18, with 7 bases that match TRBD1. This sample comprised whole blood, obtained in connection with sensitization to the hapten diphenylcyclopropenone (DPC). The source of this sequence is a woman in her 50s with alopecia areata. Some clones in this sample may be carry-over from other donors' samples. The CDR3 reads CASSPRTGAPSEQFF. CDR3 in DNA: TGTGCCAGCTCACCACGGACAGGAGCGCCCAGTGAGCAGTTCTTC.